Listed below are T cell receptor beta chains from one sample, sequenced in a study of blood T cell repertoires in COVID-19. Some clones are missing from TCRdb's copy, which holds only in-frame ones; the method was immunoSEQ multiplex PCR. Here the sample spans around 260,000 clones, approximately 92% being singletons. The specimen was PBMCs or T cells enriched from blood (not recorded which). The source of these receptors is a woman aged 25 to 39 who had recovered from COVID-19. Each CDR3 is given with its conserved first and last residue. Fields, in order: J gene, D gene, clone size, V gene, CDR3 DNA, CDR3 protein. A D gene is named only where the DNA matches it firmly. Only part of the rows carry a size: once, few, many, or a class if the clone is expanded.

j_call: TRBJ2-1; d_call: .; clone_size: .; v_call: TRBV6-2/TRBV6-3; cdr3_nt: TGTGCCAGCAGTTCCCAGGGGATCCGAAGCGATGAGCAGTTCTTC; cdr3_aa: CASSSQGIRSDEQFF
j_call: TRBJ1-5; d_call: .; clone_size: .; v_call: TRBV28; cdr3_nt: TGTGCCAGCAGTCGGGGGGGCGGCAATCAGCCCCAGCATTTT; cdr3_aa: CASSRGGGNQPQHF
j_call: TRBJ2-7; d_call: TRBD1; clone_size: .; v_call: TRBV6-5; cdr3_nt: TGTGCCAGCAGTTTTTCCGACAGGGGGCACCTTTACGAGCAGTACTTC; cdr3_aa: CASSFSDRGHLYEQYF
j_call: TRBJ1-1; d_call: .; clone_size: .; v_call: TRBV13; cdr3_nt: TGTGCCAGCAGCTTAGTCGTCCAGGGGAACGGCCCGATAGCTTTCTTT; cdr3_aa: CASSLVVQGNGPIAFF
j_call: TRBJ2-1; d_call: TRBD2; clone_size: .; v_call: TRBV25-1; cdr3_nt: TGTGCCAGCAGCGAATCGGCGGGAGTCTACAATGAGCAGTTCTTC; cdr3_aa: CASSESAGVYNEQFF
j_call: TRBJ2-6; d_call: .; clone_size: .; v_call: TRBV19; cdr3_nt: TGTGCCAGTAGTATCCAGGGGGGCTCTGGGGCCAACGTCCTGACTTTC; cdr3_aa: CASSIQGGSGANVLTF
j_call: TRBJ1-2; d_call: .; clone_size: .; v_call: TRBV30; cdr3_nt: TGTGCCTCTGACTACTATGGCTACACCTTC; cdr3_aa: CASDYYGYTF
j_call: TRBJ1-2; d_call: .; clone_size: few; v_call: TRBV6-5; cdr3_nt: TGTGCCAGCAGTCCCAACGGAGAGTTCTATGGCTACACCTTC; cdr3_aa: CASSPNGEFYGYTF
j_call: TRBJ1-1; d_call: TRBD1; clone_size: .; v_call: TRBV9; cdr3_nt: TGTGCCAGCAGCCCTCGGACAGGCGGGGCCCGGACGGTGTGGTTT; cdr3_aa: CASSPRTGGARTVWF
j_call: TRBJ1-6; d_call: .; clone_size: .; v_call: TRBV6-1; cdr3_nt: TGTGCCAGCAGTGAACGGTACAATTCACCCCTCCACTTT; cdr3_aa: CASSERYNSPLHF
j_call: TRBJ2-2; d_call: .; clone_size: once; v_call: TRBV7-3; cdr3_nt: TGTGCCAGCACCAACCTGGGGCAGGGAAGGGCCGGGGAGCTGTTTTTT; cdr3_aa: CASTNLGQGRAGELFF
j_call: TRBJ2-1; d_call: TRBD2; clone_size: .; v_call: TRBV30; cdr3_nt: TGTGCCTGGAGTTCTCTGACTAGCGGGAGTGGGGGAGTCTACAATGAGCAGTTCTTC; cdr3_aa: CAWSSLTSGSGGVYNEQFF
j_call: TRBJ2-5; d_call: .; clone_size: .; v_call: TRBV28; cdr3_nt: TGTGCCAGCAAAGAGACCCCAGGCGTGGAGACCCAGTACTTC; cdr3_aa: CASKETPGVETQYF
j_call: TRBJ1-2; d_call: .; clone_size: .; v_call: TRBV7-8; cdr3_nt: TGTGCCAGCAGCTTAGGTCAGGTTTATGGCTACACCTTC; cdr3_aa: CASSLGQVYGYTF
j_call: TRBJ2-1; d_call: TRBD2; clone_size: .; v_call: TRBV4-3; cdr3_nt: TGCGCCAGCAGCCAAGTCGCGGGAGGGATCAATGAGCAGTTCTTC; cdr3_aa: CASSQVAGGINEQFF
j_call: TRBJ1-4; d_call: TRBD1; clone_size: .; v_call: TRBV5-1; cdr3_nt: TGCGCCAGCAGCTTGGGGGACAGTGGAGGTGAAAAACTGTTTTTT; cdr3_aa: CASSLGDSGGEKLFF
j_call: TRBJ2-6; d_call: TRBD1; clone_size: once; v_call: TRBV5-6; cdr3_nt: TGTGCCAGCAGGGGGGACAGGGGTGCTGCTGGGGCCAACGTCCTGACTTTC; cdr3_aa: CASRGDRGAAGANVLTF
j_call: TRBJ2-6; d_call: TRBD1; clone_size: .; v_call: TRBV19; cdr3_nt: TGTGCCAGTAGTACGACCCCGACAGGGTCTGGGGCCAACGTCCTGACTTTC; cdr3_aa: CASSTTPTGSGANVLTF
j_call: TRBJ1-1; d_call: .; clone_size: many; v_call: TRBV28; cdr3_nt: TGTGCCAGCAGTACCCGACAGCGAGAAGCTTTCTTT; cdr3_aa: CASSTRQREAFF
j_call: TRBJ1-5; d_call: TRBD1; clone_size: few; v_call: TRBV28; cdr3_nt: TGTGCCAGCACCGACAGGGGTCCTTCAAAGCCCCAGCATTTT; cdr3_aa: CASTDRGPSKPQHF
j_call: TRBJ1-4; d_call: .; clone_size: .; v_call: TRBV12-3/TRBV12-4; cdr3_nt: TGTGCCAGCAGCCAGGTGATGAATGAAAAACTGTTTTTT; cdr3_aa: CASSQVMNEKLFF
j_call: TRBJ2-1; d_call: TRBD2; clone_size: .; v_call: TRBV28; cdr3_nt: TGTGCCAGCAGTTTATCCAGCGGGAGTGGAAATGAGCAGTTCTTC; cdr3_aa: CASSLSSGSGNEQFF
j_call: TRBJ2-7; d_call: TRBD2; clone_size: .; v_call: TRBV28; cdr3_nt: TGTGCCAGCGGCACTAGCGGTAATGCCTACGAGCAGTACTTC; cdr3_aa: CASGTSGNAYEQYF
j_call: TRBJ2-2; d_call: .; clone_size: .; v_call: TRBV11-2; cdr3_nt: TGTGCCAGCAGCCACGGAGCAGCCGGGGAGCTGTTTTTT; cdr3_aa: CASSHGAAGELFF
j_call: TRBJ2-1; d_call: .; clone_size: .; v_call: TRBV27; cdr3_nt: TGTGCCAGCAGTTTTGGATTTACGGGTTACAATGAGCAGTTCTTC; cdr3_aa: CASSFGFTGYNEQFF
j_call: TRBJ2-7; d_call: TRBD2; clone_size: .; v_call: TRBV13; cdr3_nt: TGTGCCAGCAGCTTAGAACTAGCGGGAGTATCTGAGCAGTACTTC; cdr3_aa: CASSLELAGVSEQYF
j_call: TRBJ1-3; d_call: TRBD1; clone_size: .; v_call: TRBV9; cdr3_nt: TGTGCCAGCAGCCCTGAGGACAGGTCTGGAAACACCATATATTTT; cdr3_aa: CASSPEDRSGNTIYF
j_call: TRBJ1-5; d_call: .; clone_size: .; v_call: TRBV28; cdr3_nt: TGTGCCAGCAGACCAACCTCCCCTCAGGGTCAGCCCCAGCATTTT; cdr3_aa: CASRPTSPQGQPQHF
j_call: TRBJ2-1; d_call: .; clone_size: .; v_call: TRBV5-6; cdr3_nt: TGTGCCAGCAGATTAAACAATGAGCAGTTCTTC; cdr3_aa: CASRLNNEQFF
j_call: TRBJ2-6; d_call: .; clone_size: .; v_call: TRBV3-1/TRBV3-2; cdr3_nt: TGTGCCAGCAGCCAAGAACTCCCAGGGGTTTCTGGGGCCAACGTCCTGACTTTC; cdr3_aa: CASSQELPGVSGANVLTF
j_call: TRBJ1-5; d_call: .; clone_size: .; v_call: TRBV7-2; cdr3_nt: TGTGCCAGCAGCTCGCCTCCCGGTAATCAGCCCCAGCATTTT; cdr3_aa: CASSSPPGNQPQHF
j_call: TRBJ2-1; d_call: TRBD2; clone_size: .; v_call: TRBV6-5; cdr3_nt: TGTGCCAGCAGCGCCCTAGCGGGAGCGTCCAATGAGCAGTTCTTC; cdr3_aa: CASSALAGASNEQFF
j_call: TRBJ2-6; d_call: TRBD2; clone_size: once; v_call: TRBV4-1; cdr3_nt: TGCGCCAGCAGCCAAGTTGCGACTAGCGGGAGAACTGGGGCCAACGTCCTGACTTTC; cdr3_aa: CASSQVATSGRTGANVLTF
j_call: TRBJ1-6; d_call: .; clone_size: .; v_call: TRBV7-2; cdr3_nt: TGTGCCAGCAGCTTACGGTGGAGGGAAGGAAATTCACCCCTCCACTTT; cdr3_aa: CASSLRWREGNSPLHF
j_call: TRBJ2-1; d_call: .; clone_size: .; v_call: TRBV5-4; cdr3_nt: TGTGCCAGCAGGAATGGGCTAGCAGAATACAATGAGCAGTTCTTC; cdr3_aa: CASRNGLAEYNEQFF
j_call: TRBJ2-7; d_call: .; clone_size: few; v_call: TRBV28; cdr3_nt: TGTGCCAGCAGTGACCCGCGGGGACAGTCCTACGAGCAGTACTTC; cdr3_aa: CASSDPRGQSYEQYF
j_call: TRBJ2-7; d_call: TRBD2; clone_size: .; v_call: TRBV11-2; cdr3_nt: TGTGCCAGCAGCTCTGGACTAGCTCTTTCCTACGAGCAGTACTTC; cdr3_aa: CASSSGLALSYEQYF
j_call: TRBJ1-4; d_call: .; clone_size: .; v_call: TRBV18; cdr3_nt: TGTGCCAGCTCCCCAGGGAGTAATGCTAATGAAAAACTGTTTTTT; cdr3_aa: CASSPGSNANEKLFF
j_call: TRBJ2-1; d_call: .; clone_size: .; v_call: TRBV28; cdr3_nt: TGTGCCAGCAGATCCTCTGCGTCGGGGAACAATGAGCAGTTCTTC; cdr3_aa: CASRSSASGNNEQFF
j_call: TRBJ1-1; d_call: TRBD1; clone_size: .; v_call: TRBV9; cdr3_nt: TGTGCCAGCAGCGTTGGGGACAGGTTTGAGAACACTGAAGCTTTCTTT; cdr3_aa: CASSVGDRFENTEAFF
j_call: TRBJ1-2; d_call: TRBD1; clone_size: .; v_call: TRBV10-3; cdr3_nt: TGTGCCATCACCCCGGACAGGGGCTATGGCTACACCTTC; cdr3_aa: CAITPDRGYGYTF
j_call: TRBJ2-1; d_call: TRBD1; clone_size: .; v_call: TRBV24-1; cdr3_nt: TGTGCCATCCAATCGCCGGGACAGGGGACTAATGAGCAGTTCTTC; cdr3_aa: CAIQSPGQGTNEQFF
j_call: TRBJ2-7; d_call: .; clone_size: .; v_call: TRBV3-1/TRBV3-2; cdr3_nt: TGTGCCAGCAGCCAGATGGGGGCTCCCTCATACGAGCAGTACTTC; cdr3_aa: CASSQMGAPSYEQYF
j_call: TRBJ2-1; d_call: .; clone_size: .; v_call: TRBV27; cdr3_nt: TGTGCCAGCAGTTTCGCTAGCTCGTACAATGAGCAGTTCTTC; cdr3_aa: CASSFASSYNEQFF
j_call: TRBJ2-1; d_call: .; clone_size: .; v_call: TRBV27; cdr3_nt: TGTGCCAGCAGACAGGTCAATGAGCAGTTCTTC; cdr3_aa: CASRQVNEQFF